The next 30 T cell receptor beta chains were all read from a single sample in a study of CD8 T cells in ankylosing spondylitis. TCRdb re-called the 5' RACE reads with MiXCR, one entry per CDR3 protein. Of 250,000 to 350,000 distinct CDR3 sequences listed, under 25% are singletons. Sequencing was done on a sample of blood, either unsorted or a sorted T cell fraction (not recorded which). These receptors came from a female donor with ankylosing spondylitis or in good health (not recorded which).

V and J are TRBV6-1 and TRBJ2-1; 9 bases fit TRBD2. The J segment lost 9 bases and the V segment lost 7 bases, leaving 13 bases of the junction unmatched. Germline V gene data show CDR1 as MNHNS and CDR2 as SASEGT. The CDR3 loop spans 15 amino acids. CDR3 sequence (DNA): TGTGCCAGCACCAAGGCGGGGGGGCCCCAGTTTGAGCAGTTCTTC. This translates into CASTKAGGPQFEQFF.

The chain recombines TRBV4-1 with TRBJ2-1, with D tentatively TRBD1 (5 bases). The CDR3 is made up of 16 amino acids. From germline, CDR1 is MGHRA and CDR2 YSYEKL. V lost 0 bases, J lost 2 bases, and 11 bases lay in between. The CDR3 reads CASSQDKGWTYNEQFF. For the CDR3, the DNA is TGCGCCAGCAGCCAAGATAAGGGGTGGACCTACAATGAGCAGTTCTTC.

The gene calls are TRBV11-2 and TRBJ1-2; D call uncertain. The CDR3 covers 14 residues. From germline, CDR1 is SGHAT and CDR2 FQNNGV. Trimming took off 2 bases at V and 4 bases at J, with 11 bases between the two ends. The CDR3 region has the DNA TGTGCCAGCAGCTTAAGTGTGGCCAGCTATGGCTACACCTTC. It encodes CASSLSVASYGYTF.

This clonotype was found many times. The chain is built from TRBV4-3 and TRBJ1-6; tentatively, D is TRBD1 (6 bases). CDR3 length: 13 residues. V lost 3 bases and J 17 bases, leaving 17 bases between the germline ends. The V gene's germline CDR1 is LGHNA and CDR2 YSLEER. The CDR3 sequence: CASSHGTGRPFHF. The DNA of the CDR3 is TGCGCCAGCAGCCATGGAACAGGGCGCCCCTTCCACTTT.

This chain links TRBV15 with TRBJ2-7; D gene unclear. CDR1 and CDR2 from the germline V gene are LNHNV and YYDKDF (reference sequence). The CDR3 is 12 residues long. V dropped 0 bases and J dropped 7 bases, with 7 bases sitting between them. CDR3 amino acids: CATSRDRLEQYF. Written as DNA, the CDR3 is TGTGCCACCAGCAGAGATCGGCTAGAGCAGTACTTC.

A remark on this clonotype: Its ends do not fully match the called genes, so a read error is possible. The chain is built from TRBV20-1 and TRBJ2-4, with D tentatively TRBD1 or TRBD2 (6 bases each). This CDR3 spans 12 amino acids. The V gene's germline CDR1 is DFQATT and CDR2 SNEGSKA (reference sequence). The CDR3 region is CGGRIGENIQYF. The CDR3 bases are TGTGGGGGGCGCATAGGGGAAAACATTCAGTACTTC.

This chain links TRBV6-1 with TRBJ2-1, with TRBD2 as a possible D gene (6 bases). The CDR3 is made up of 14 amino acids. Trimming left V 7 bases short and J 6 bases short, with 16 bases between. Germline lookup yields CDR1 MNHNS and CDR2 SASEGT. The CDR3: CASTSGRRINEQFF. CDR3 nucleotides: TGTGCCAGCACAAGTGGGAGGCGGATCAATGAGCAGTTCTTC.

This clonotype was detected only a few times. This chain connects TRBV5-4 to TRBJ2-7; 8 bases agree with TRBD2. V was pared by 4 bases and J by 7 bases, with 16 bases of the junction left unmatched. From germline, CDR1 is SGHNT and CDR2 YYREEE (reference sequence). The CDR3 is made up of 16 amino acids. The CDR3 DNA reads as TGTGCCAGCAGCCCCCCCCGCGGGCTAGCGGGTAGTGAGCAGTACTTC. It codes for CASSPPRGLAGSEQYF. The whole variable domain, filled in from reference TRBV5-4 and TRBJ2-7, reads ETGVTQSPTHLIKTRGQQVTLRCSSQSGHNTVSWYQQALGQGPQFIFQYYREEENGRGNFPPRFSGLQFPNYSSELNVNALELDDSALYLCASSPPRGLAGSEQYFGPGTRLTVT.

V usage is TRBV20-1 and J usage is TRBJ2-1, with D possibly TRBD2 on 6 matching bases. V gave up 3 bases and J gave up 9 bases, with 15 bases separating them. The CDR3 spans 13 residues. Per the germline V gene, CDR1 is DFQATT and CDR2 is SNEGSKA (reference sequence). The CDR3 reads CSARPASVSEQFF. DNA of the CDR3: TGCAGTGCTAGGCCCGCTAGCGTCAGTGAGCAGTTCTTC.

The CDR3 nucleotides are TGTGCCAGCAGCTTAACGGAGGGCCCCGGTACGCAGTATTTT. It yields the protein CASSLTEGPGTQYF. The chain employs TRBV7-9 and TRBJ2-3; TRBD2 might be the D (6 bases). Looked up from germline, CDR1 is SEHNR and CDR2 is FQNEAQ (reference sequence). The CDR3 has 14 amino acids. V lost 2 bases and J lost 8, with 14 bases in between.

This clonotype was found a few times. The gene calls are TRBV4-3 and TRBJ2-7, with D maybe TRBD1 (8 bases). Trimming left V 5 bases short and J 1 base short, with 24 bases between. The CDR3 consists of 18 residues. Per germline, CDR1 LGHNA and CDR2 YSLEER. CDR3 DNA: TGCGCCAGCAGCTTTCGTTTACCAGGGGGGGACAGGTCCTACGAGCAGTACTTC. Amino acids: CASSFRLPGGDRSYEQYF.

This clonotype has ten or more counts. The chain is built from TRBV20-1 and TRBJ2-5; the D is unclear. V dropped 3 bases and J dropped 5 bases, with 16 bases sitting between them. CDR3 length equals 14 residues. Germline V lookup: CDR1 DFQATT, CDR2 SNEGSKA (reference sequence). CDR3 in amino acids: CSARVPLSRETQYF. The CDR3 DNA is TGCAGTGCTAGGGTCCCTCTGTCACGGGAGACCCAGTACTTC.

The chain is built from TRBV11-2 and TRBJ2-7, with D possibly being TRBD1 or TRBD2 (7 bases each). Germline values: CDR1 SGHAT, CDR2 FQNNGV. Trimming took 5 bases from V and 2 from J, leaving 16 bases between them. This CDR3 region has 15 residues. The CDR3 DNA is TGTGCCAGCAGCCCAGGGGGGACTACCACCTACGAGCAGTACTTC. It specifies CASSPGGTTTYEQYF. The full variable domain, with the rest looked up from reference TRBV11-2 and TRBJ2-7, is EAGVAQSPRYKIIEKRQSVAFWCNPISGHATLYWYQQILGQGPKLLIQFQNNGVVDDSQLPKDRFSAERLKGVDSTLKIQPAKLEDSAVYLCASSPGGTTTYEQYFGPGTRLTVT.

The rearrangement uses TRBV18 and TRBJ1-4; the match to TRBD1 covers 8 bases. From germline, CDR1 is KGHSH and CDR2 LQKENI. The CDR3 runs to 17 residues. With V trimmed by 4 bases and J by 4 bases, 11 bases remained unmatched. CDR3 region: CASSRVLGGQGNEKLFF. The CDR3 DNA reads as TGTGCCAGCTCACGCGTCTTGGGAGGACAGGGTAATGAAAAACTGTTTTTT.

The rearrangement uses TRBV20-1 and TRBJ2-1; the D gene could be TRBD1 or TRBD2 (5 bases each). The CDR3 runs to 15 residues. Germline V gives CDR1 DFQATT, CDR2 SNEGSKA (reference sequence). V was cut by 6 bases and J by 6 bases, with 21 bases left in between. DNA of the CDR3: TGCAGTGCCTTTCTCCGGGACGAGAGTTTCAATGAGCAGTTCTTC. Protein product: CSAFLRDESFNEQFF.

This chain joins TRBV20-1 and TRBJ1-5; possible D gene TRBD1, 5 bases. V lost 5 bases, J lost 1 base, and 15 bases lay in between. The CDR3 runs to 15 residues. Germline CDR1 reads DFQATT; CDR2 reads SNEGSKA (reference sequence). The CDR3 sequence: CSAGLGTRSNQPQHF. In DNA form, the CDR3 reads TGCAGTGCTGGGCTAGGGACTAGGAGCAATCAGCCCCAGCATTTT.

CDR3 bases: TGCGCCAGCAGCTTGATGTCCAATGAGCAGTTCTTC. This translates into CASSLMSNEQFF. The rearrangement joins TRBV5-1 to TRBJ2-1, with D hard to call. Germline V CDR1 and CDR2: SGHRS, YFSETQ. The CDR3 loop spans 12 amino acids. Trimming removed 1 base from V and 6 bases from J, with 5 bases in between.

This chain uses TRBV7-9 with TRBJ2-3; D call uncertain. The CDR3 extends over 14 amino acids. Germline-derived CDR1 and CDR2 are SEHNR and FQNEAQ (reference sequence). V lost 1 base, J lost 5 bases, and 10 bases lay in between. The DNA for the CDR3 is TGTGCCAGCAGCTTAGAAGGCCAAGGAGATACGCAGTATTTT. As protein: CASSLEGQGDTQYF. The full variable domain, completed using reference TRBV7-9 and TRBJ2-3, is DTGVSQNPRHKITKRGQNVTFRCDPISEHNRLYWYRQTLGQGPEFLTYFQNEAQLEKSRLLSDRFSAERPKGSFSTLEIQRTEQGDSAMYLCASSLEGQGDTQYFGPGTRLTVL.

This clonotype was seen only a few times. The chain couples TRBV12-3 or TRBV12-4 to TRBJ2-2; D may correspond to TRBD1 or TRBD2 (5 bases each). The CDR3 sequence is 14 residues long. V lost 6 bases and J lost 0, with 8 bases in between. Here the CDR3 DNA reads TGTGCCAGCAGGGGGGATGCGAACACCGGGGAGCTGTTTTTT. Protein sequence: CASRGDANTGELFF.

This clonotype was seen a few times. The J gene is TRBJ2-7, the V gene TRBV7-9; D not certain. This CDR3 has 12 amino acids. CDR1 is SEHNR and CDR2 is FQNEAQ in the germline V gene (reference sequence). V was trimmed by 0 bases and J by 6 bases, leaving 6 bases between them. In nucleotides, the CDR3 is TGTGCCAGCAGCTTAGCCACATTCGAGCAGTACTTC. It is translated as CASSLATFEQYF.

This chain links TRBV7-9 with TRBJ2-7, with D perhaps matching TRBD1 (6 bases). Germline V gene lookup returns CDR1 SEHNR and CDR2 FQNEAQ (reference sequence). V was pared by 5 bases and J by 6 bases, with 17 bases between. CDR3 length equals 14 residues. The CDR3 nucleotides are TGTGCCAGCAGCACTTATTGGGGGCCCCCCGAGCAGTACTTC. Protein product: CASSTYWGPPEQYF.

The gene calls are TRBV29-1 and TRBJ1-1; no clear D. The V gene's germline CDR1 is SQVTM and CDR2 ANQGSEA. The CDR3 length is 13 residues. V was pared by 4 bases and J by 4 bases, with 13 bases between. The CDR3 region has the DNA TGCAGCGTTGGTAGGGATGGTGGCACTGAAGCTTTCTTT. Amino acids: CSVGRDGGTEAFF.

The chain joins TRBV29-1 to TRBJ2-2, with 10 bases aligning to TRBD2. The CDR3 has 18 residues. V lost 3 bases, J lost 6 bases, and 16 bases stayed unmatched. Germline V gives CDR1 SQVTM, CDR2 ANQGSEA. The chain's CDR3 is CSVEVGLADRGMPGELFF. DNA for the CDR3: TGCAGCGTTGAGGTCGGACTAGCGGACAGAGGGATGCCCGGGGAGCTGTTTTTT.

This clonotype has just a few counts. The V gene is TRBV7-2, the J gene TRBJ2-1; 7 bases are shared with TRBD2. Germline V gene data show CDR1 as SGHTA and CDR2 as FQGNSA. The trim removed 4 bases at V and 0 bases at J, leaving 9 bases unmatched. CDR3 length: 17 residues. The chain's CDR3 is CASSSSLAEYSYNEQFF. CDR3 coding DNA: TGTGCCAGCAGCTCGAGCCTAGCGGAGTACTCCTACAATGAGCAGTTCTTC. Full variable domain (rest looked up from reference TRBV7-2 and TRBJ2-1): GAGVSQSPSNKVTEKGKDVELRCDPISGHTALYWYRQSLGQGLEFLIYFQGNSAPDKSGLPSDRFSAERTGGSVSTLTIQRTQQEDSAVYLCASSSSLAEYSYNEQFFGPGTRLTVL.

This rearrangement joins TRBV12-3 or TRBV12-4 to TRBJ2-3, with 9 bases that match TRBD1. The CDR3 contains 15 residues. After removal of 3 bases from V and 3 bases from J, the junction contained 4 bases not matched to a gene. The CDR3 region is CASSFRTGATDTQYF. DNA for the CDR3: TGTGCCAGCAGTTTCCGGACAGGGGCAACAGATACGCAGTATTTT.

This clonotype appeared a few times. The V gene is TRBV5-1, the J gene TRBJ1-4; D is undetermined. Germline V gives CDR1 SGHRS, CDR2 YFSETQ. There are 14 residues in the CDR3. V lost 0 bases, J lost 5 bases, and 8 bases lay in between. CDR3 bases: TGCGCCAGCAGCTTGGACGGGAAGAATGAAAAACTGTTTTTT. The encoded protein is CASSLDGKNEKLFF.

The chain couples TRBV12-3 or TRBV12-4 to TRBJ1-6, with TRBD1 as a possible D gene (6 bases). This CDR3 comprises 14 residues. Trimming shortened V by 4 bases and J by 7 bases, and 11 bases separated the two germline ends. The CDR3 nucleotides are TGTGCCAGCAGTTATGGTCAGGGGAATTCACCCCTCCACTTT. It yields the protein CASSYGQGNSPLHF.

This clonotype was counted only a few times. The chain joins TRBV20-1 to TRBJ2-5, with 8 bases matching TRBD1. Germline assignment: CDR1 DFQATT and CDR2 SNEGSKA (reference sequence). The CDR3 is 14 residues long. J gave up 4 bases and V 3 bases, and 7 bases lay outside the gene matches. CDR3 amino acids: CSASPRGRVETQYF. In nucleotides, the CDR3 is TGCAGTGCTAGTCCCAGGGGGCGCGTAGAGACCCAGTACTTC.

V usage is TRBV18 and J usage is TRBJ2-7; D is possibly TRBD1 (6 bases). Per germline, CDR1 KGHSH and CDR2 LQKENI. The CDR3 consists of 15 residues. The V and J ends lost 9 bases and 2 bases respectively, with 20 bases between them. In nucleotides, the CDR3 is TGTGCCAGAGACAAACATCTGGGGGCCCCCTACGAGCAGTACTTC. It translates to CARDKHLGAPYEQYF.

This clonotype has a handful of counts. The chain links TRBV29-1 to TRBJ2-2; tentative D call: TRBD2 (6 bases). The CDR3 is 13 residues long. V was clipped by 7 bases and J by 6 bases, with 15 bases between them. Looked up from germline, CDR1 is SQVTM and CDR2 is ANQGSEA. This CDR3 is CSAKTSRAGELFF. CDR3 coding DNA: TGCAGCGCTAAGACTAGTCGGGCCGGGGAGCTGTTTTTT.